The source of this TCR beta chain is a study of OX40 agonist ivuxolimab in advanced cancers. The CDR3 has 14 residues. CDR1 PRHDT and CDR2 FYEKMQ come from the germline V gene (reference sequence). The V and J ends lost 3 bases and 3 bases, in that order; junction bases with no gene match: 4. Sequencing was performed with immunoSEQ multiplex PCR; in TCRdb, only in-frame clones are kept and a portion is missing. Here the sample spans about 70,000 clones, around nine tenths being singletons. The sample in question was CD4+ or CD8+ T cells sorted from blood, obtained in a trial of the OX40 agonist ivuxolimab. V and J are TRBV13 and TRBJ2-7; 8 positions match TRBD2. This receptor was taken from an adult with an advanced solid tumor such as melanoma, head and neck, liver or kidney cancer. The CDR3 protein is CASSFGRAVYEQYF. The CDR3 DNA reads TGTGCCAGCAGCTTCGGGAGGGCCGTCTACGAGCAGTACTTC. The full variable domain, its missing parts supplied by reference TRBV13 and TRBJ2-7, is AAGVIQSPRHLIKEKRETATLKCYPIPRHDTVYWYQQGPGQDPQFLISFYEKMQSDKGSIPDRFSAQQFSDYHSELNMSSLELGDSALYFCASSFGRAVYEQYFGPGTRLTVT.